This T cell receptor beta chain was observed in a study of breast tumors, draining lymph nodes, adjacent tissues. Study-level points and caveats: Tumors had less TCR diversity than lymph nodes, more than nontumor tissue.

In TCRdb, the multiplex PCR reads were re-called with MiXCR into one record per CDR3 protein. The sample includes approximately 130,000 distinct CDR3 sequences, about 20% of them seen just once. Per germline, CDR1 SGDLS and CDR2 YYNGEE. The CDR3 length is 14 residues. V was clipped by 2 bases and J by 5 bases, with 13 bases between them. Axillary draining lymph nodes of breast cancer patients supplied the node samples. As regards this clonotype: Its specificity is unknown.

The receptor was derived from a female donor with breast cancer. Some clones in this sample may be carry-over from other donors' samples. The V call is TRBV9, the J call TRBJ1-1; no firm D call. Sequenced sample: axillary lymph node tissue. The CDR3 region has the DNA TGTGCCAGCAGCGTGGGTCTGGTGGGGACTGAAGCTTTCTTT. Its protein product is CASSVGLVGTEAFF.